This T cell receptor (beta chain) is from a study of OX40 agonist ivuxolimab in advanced cancers. Background on the study: Three individuals attained partial responses, comprising one hepatocellular carcinoma case and two cutaneous melanoma cases.

Germline V gene lookup returns CDR1 SGHRS and CDR2 YFSETQ. V shed 4 bases and J shed 5 bases, with 13 bases lying between them. CDR3 size: 14 residues. Data came from immunoSEQ multiplex PCR; TCRdb stores just in-frame clones and leaves some out. The data contain about 97,000 clones, about nine tenths of them singletons. Any history of autoimmune disease or systemic immunosuppression disqualified patients. The table lists this clone with a few counts. Antigen: not known. Whole-study results and caveats: Normalized T-cell clonal expansion was also low in some nonresponders. There were, on average, more expanded clones in CD8+ T cells than in CD4+.

The material was CD4+ or CD8+ T cells sorted from blood, obtained in a trial of the OX40 agonist ivuxolimab. This TCR derives from an adult with an advanced solid tumor such as melanoma, head and neck, liver or kidney cancer. The rearrangement uses TRBV5-1 and TRBJ2-1; D may be TRBD1 (5 bases). The CDR3 nucleotides read TGCGCCAGCAGCCACCAGGGATGGGACAATGAGCAGTTCTTC. This sequence encodes CASSHQGWDNEQFF. The entire variable domain, with the rest obtained from reference TRBV5-1 and TRBJ2-1, is as follows: KAGVTQTPRYLIKTRGQQVTLSCSPISGHRSVSWYQQTPGQGLQFLFEYFSETQRNKGNFPGRFSGRQFSNSRSEMNVSTLELGDSALYLCASSHQGWDNEQFFGPGTRLTVL.